These 7 T cell receptor beta chains came from one sample sequenced in a study of blood T cell repertoires in COVID-19. Sequencing was performed with immunoSEQ multiplex PCR; in TCRdb, only in-frame clones are kept and a portion is missing. This repertoire shows 100,000 to 150,000 clones, roughly 80% found once; its top ten account for roughly 15%. Sample: peripheral blood. The receptors derive from a woman over 75 with acute or convalescent COVID-19.

The V and J genes are TRBV29-1 and TRBJ2-1, with D perhaps TRBD1 (6 bases). CDR1 and CDR2 (germline): SQVTM, ANQGSEA. Trimming pared 0 bases from V and 2 bases from J, leaving 20 bases between. The CDR3 covers 18 residues. The CDR3 here is CSVEEVGRGERAYNEQFF. The DNA of the CDR3 is TGCAGCGTTGAAGAAGTGGGCAGGGGAGAAAGGGCCTACAATGAGCAGTTCTTC.

V is TRBV18 and J is TRBJ1-5; D might be TRBD1 (5 bases). Trimming removed 3 bases at V and 2 bases at J, with 11 bases between. This CDR3 region has 15 residues. Germline lookup yields CDR1 KGHSH and CDR2 LQKENI. The CDR3 sequence is CASSPGGTGNQPQHF. CDR3 in DNA: TGTGCCAGCTCACCGGGAGGGACGGGCAATCAGCCCCAGCATTTT.

V usage is TRBV18 and J usage is TRBJ1-6; 7 bases line up with TRBD1. The CDR3 is 17 residues long. Germline CDR1 KGHSH, CDR2 LQKENI. With 3 bases clipped from V and 5 bases from J, the junction kept 10 bases outside the gene matches. The CDR3 protein is CASSPRDSSGDNSPLHF. The CDR3 DNA follows: TGTGCCAGCTCACCCCGGGACAGTTCGGGGGATAATTCACCCCTCCACTTT. Variable domain in full (rest from reference TRBV18 and TRBJ1-6): NAGVMQNPRHLVRRRGQEARLRCSPMKGHSHVYWYRQLPEEGLKFMVYLQKENIIDESGMPKERFSAEFPKEGPSILRIQQVVRGDSAAYFCASSPRDSSGDNSPLHFGNGTRLTVT.

V and J are TRBV7-2 and TRBJ2-7; possibly TRBD2 for D (6 bases). The length of the CDR3 is 14 residues. Germline V gene data show CDR1 as SGHTA and CDR2 as FQGNSA. Trimming left V 6 bases short and J 2 bases short, with 14 bases between. The CDR3 reads CASRPDWGAYEQYF. DNA of the CDR3: TGTGCCAGCAGACCCGACTGGGGGGCCTACGAGCAGTACTTC.

This rearrangement joins TRBV19 to TRBJ2-1; D not certain. V lost 7 bases and J lost 7, with 11 bases in between. Per germline, CDR1 LNHDA and CDR2 SQIVND (reference sequence). This CDR3 has 12 residues. The CDR3 sequence is CASKSLRNEQFF. The CDR3 DNA reads TGTGCCAGTAAGTCTCTTCGGAATGAGCAGTTCTTC.

V is TRBV5-1 and J is TRBJ2-2; 9 bases are shared with TRBD2. CDR1 and CDR2 from the germline V gene are SGHRS and YFSETQ. This CDR3 contains 15 residues. With 2 bases clipped from V and 7 bases from J, the junction kept 6 bases outside the gene matches. The CDR3 here is CASSFAGGPVGELFF. CDR3 sequence (DNA): TGCGCCAGCAGCTTCGCGGGAGGGCCCGTCGGGGAGCTGTTTTTT. Supplemented by reference TRBV5-1 and TRBJ2-2, the full variable domain reads KAGVTQTPRYLIKTRGQQVTLSCSPISGHRSVSWYQQTPGQGLQFLFEYFSETQRNKGNFPGRFSGRQFSNSRSEMNVSTLELGDSALYLCASSFAGGPVGELFFGEGSRLTVL.

The V call is TRBV6-5, the J call TRBJ2-2; the match to TRBD1 covers 7 bases. Germline lookup yields CDR1 MNHEY and CDR2 SVGAGI. Germline trimming cut 8 bases from V and 5 bases from J; bases unmatched to any gene: 2. There are 12 residues in the CDR3. The CDR3 region is CASHRGTGELFF. DNA of the CDR3: TGTGCCAGCCACAGGGGTACCGGGGAGCTGTTTTTT.